This entry features one T cell receptor beta chain sequence. This entry is derived from a study of monozygotic twins with inflammatory bowel disease. Each sample's cDNA came from eight separate reactions. TCRdb reanalyzed the 5' RACE reads, giving one entry per CDR3 protein sequence and no DNA. Its table lists 350,000 to 550,000 distinct CDR3 sequences. Whole blood without T cell sorting served as the source of isolated total RNA. CDR3 size: 13 residues. Per the germline V gene, CDR1 is SGHRS and CDR2 is YFSETQ. Specimen: blood. The receptor was derived from a human donor with ulcerative colitis or Crohn's disease, or a healthy co-twin of an affected twin (not recorded which). The chain recombines TRBV5-1 with TRBJ2-7. The CDR3 spells CASSEGSSYEQYF.